Listed below are T cell receptor beta chains from one sample, sequenced in a study of post-analysis software for immune sequencing data. A single record per CDR3 protein comes from TCRdb applying MiXCR to the PCR reads. The sample contains more than 500,000 distinct CDR3 sequences, 30% to 40% of which appear only once. The sample taken for sequencing was blood. All receptors derive from a girl under 18 with multiple sclerosis. The CDR3 runs from the conserved cysteine through the conserved F or W. A D gene is named only where the DNA matches it firmly. Clone size appears in some rows only: once, few, many, or a class for an expanded clone.

>TRBJ2-3|TRBV7-2|-|-
CASSWGGTTDTQYF
TGTGCCAGCAGCTGGGGGGGCACCACAGATACGCAGTATTTT
>TRBJ1-1|TRBV7-9|TRBD1|-
CASSPGGTANTEAFF
TGTGCCAGCAGCCCAGGGGGGACCGCGAACACTGAAGCTTTCTTT
>TRBJ2-7|TRBV20-1|TRBD1|once
CSAVGQFNEQYF
TGCAGTGCTGTGGGACAGTTCAACGAGCAGTACTTC
>TRBJ2-5|TRBV20-1|-|-
CSAKEGTQYF
TGCAGTGCTAAAGAGGGGACCCAGTACTTC
>TRBJ2-3|TRBV6-1|TRBD1|-
CASSKTGAPTDTQYF
TGTGCCAGCAGTAAGACAGGGGCTCCCACAGATACGCAGTATTTT
>TRBJ1-1|TRBV12-3/TRBV12-4|-|-
CASSFSAGTEAFF
TGTGCCAGCAGTTTTTCGGCAGGGACTGAAGCTTTCTTT
>TRBJ2-7|TRBV5-1|-|-
CASSLDRGAFYEQYF
TGCGCCAGCAGCTTAGACCGGGGGGCTTTCTACGAGCAGTACTTC
>TRBJ1-4|TRBV20-1|-|-
CSARLGANNEKLFF
TGCAGTGCTAGACTAGGAGCAAATAATGAAAAACTGTTTTTT
>TRBJ2-1|TRBV7-2|-|many
CASSLAAGANEQFF
TGTGCCAGCAGCTTAGCCGCGGGGGCGAATGAGCAGTTCTTC
>TRBJ2-6|TRBV7-2|-|-
CASSSGGGANVLTF
TGTGCCAGCAGCTCGGGTGGTGGGGCCAACGTCCTGACTTTC
>TRBJ1-2|TRBV7-8|-|few
CASSKRRLLSYGYTF
TGTGCCAGCAGCAAGAGGAGGCTATTGAGCTATGGCTACACCTTC
>TRBJ2-7|TRBV20-1|-|-
CSARTLGTPSYEQYF
TGCAGTGCTAGAACTCTCGGGACACCGTCCTACGAGCAGTACTTC
>TRBJ2-1|TRBV4-1|-|-
CASSQAGTRAYNEQFF
TGCGCCAGCAGCCAGGCAGGGACTCGCGCATACAATGAGCAGTTCTTC
>TRBJ2-7|TRBV6-6|TRBD1|-
CASSKTGDEQYF
TGTGCCAGCAGTAAAACAGGGGACGAGCAGTACTTC
>TRBJ2-1|TRBV20-1|-|-
CSAINPSYNEQFF
TGCAGTGCCATTAATCCTTCCTACAATGAGCAGTTTTTC
>TRBJ2-1|TRBV20-1|TRBD1|-
CSAYGTGAYNEQFF
TGCAGTGCGTACGGGACAGGGGCCTACAATGAGCAGTTCTTC
>TRBJ1-5|TRBV12-3/TRBV12-4|-|many
CASPYMTLGQPQHF
TGTGCCAGCCCTTATATGACCTTAGGGCAGCCCCAGCATTTT
>TRBJ2-5|TRBV28|TRBD1|few
CASSPGQEQWYQETQYF
TGTGCCAGCAGCCCCGGACAGGAGCAGTGGTACCAAGAGACCCAGTACTTC
>TRBJ2-2|TRBV20-1|TRBD2|-
CSAQPGPGGAGELFF
TGCAGTGCCCAACCAGGGCCGGGGGGAGCCGGGGAGCTGTTTTTT
>TRBJ2-1|TRBV29-1|TRBD2|few
CSVSGGGWDEQFF
TGCAGCGTTTCGGGGGGGGGTTGGGATGAGCAGTTCTTC
>TRBJ2-1|TRBV7-2|TRBD2|-
CASSLKRGDNEQFF
TGTGCCAGCAGCTTAAAGCGGGGGGACAATGAGCAGTTCTTC
>TRBJ2-2|TRBV20-1|TRBD2|few
CSARVAGGNTGELFF
TGCAGTGCTAGAGTGGCGGGGGGCAACACCGGGGAGCTGTTTTTT
>TRBJ1-5|TRBV6-5|TRBD1|few
CASSTTGAGGIAQHF
TGTGCCAGCAGCACGACAGGGGCCGGCGGGATAGCCCAGCATTTT
>TRBJ2-5|TRBV11-2|TRBD2|-
CASRPRLAKETQYF
TGTGCCAGCCGTCCGAGACTAGCTAAAGAGACCCAGTACTTC
>TRBJ1-2|TRBV28|-|-
CASSPQWPLTFDYTF
TGTGCCAGCAGTCCACAATGGCCTCTCACCTTTGACTACACCTTC
>TRBJ2-3|TRBV20-1|TRBD2|-
CSARVTSGHTDTQYF
TGCAGTGCTAGAGTGACTAGCGGGCACACAGATACGCAGTATTTT
>TRBJ2-7|TRBV7-8|-|-
CASSWGTTDEQYF
TGTGCCAGCAGCTGGGGGACCACGGACGAGCAGTACTTC
>TRBJ2-7|TRBV7-6|-|few
CASSLGAAGSSYEQYF
TGTGCCAGCAGCTTAGGGGCGGCTGGGAGCTCCTACGAGCAGTACTTC
>TRBJ1-1|TRBV19|-|-
CASRVGQEAFF
TGTGCCAGTAGGGTGGGACAAGAAGCTTTCTTT
>TRBJ1-6|TRBV29-1|TRBD1|-
CSVEEGAGSPLHF
TGCAGCGTTGAGGAGGGGGCCGGTTCACCCCTCCACTTT